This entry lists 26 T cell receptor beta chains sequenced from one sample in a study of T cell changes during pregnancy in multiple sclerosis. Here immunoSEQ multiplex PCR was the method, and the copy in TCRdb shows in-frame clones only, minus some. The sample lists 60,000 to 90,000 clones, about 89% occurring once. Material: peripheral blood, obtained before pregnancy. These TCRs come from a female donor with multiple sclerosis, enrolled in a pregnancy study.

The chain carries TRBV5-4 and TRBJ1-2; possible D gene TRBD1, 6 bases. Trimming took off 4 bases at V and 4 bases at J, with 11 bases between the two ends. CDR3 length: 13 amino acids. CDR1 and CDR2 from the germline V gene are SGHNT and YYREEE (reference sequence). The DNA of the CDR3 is TGTGCCAGCAGCAAGGACAGCATCTATGGCTACACCTTC. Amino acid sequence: CASSKDSIYGYTF.

The CDR3 DNA is TGTGCCAGCTCACCACCGGGTCGGCGGGGGTTCTACAATGAGCAGTTCTTC. Amino acid sequence: CASSPPGRRGFYNEQFF. V and J are TRBV18 and TRBJ2-1, with 7 bases aligning to TRBD2. The CDR3 runs 17 residues. Germline CDR1 and CDR2: KGHSH and LQKENI. V gave up 0 bases and J gave up 3 bases; unmatched junction bases: 8.

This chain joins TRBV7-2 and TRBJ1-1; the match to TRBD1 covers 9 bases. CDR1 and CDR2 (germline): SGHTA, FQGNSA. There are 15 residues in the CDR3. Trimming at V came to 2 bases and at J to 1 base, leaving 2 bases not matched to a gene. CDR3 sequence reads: CASSLRTGANTEAFF. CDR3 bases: TGTGCCAGCAGCTTAAGGACAGGGGCGAACACTGAAGCTTTCTTT.

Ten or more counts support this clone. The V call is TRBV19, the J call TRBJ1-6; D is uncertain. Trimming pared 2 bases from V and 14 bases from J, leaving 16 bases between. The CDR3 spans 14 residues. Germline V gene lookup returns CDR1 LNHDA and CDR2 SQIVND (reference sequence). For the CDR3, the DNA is TGTGCCAGTAGTATATTGCAGGTACCATCGACCCTCCACTTT. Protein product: CASSILQVPSTLHF.

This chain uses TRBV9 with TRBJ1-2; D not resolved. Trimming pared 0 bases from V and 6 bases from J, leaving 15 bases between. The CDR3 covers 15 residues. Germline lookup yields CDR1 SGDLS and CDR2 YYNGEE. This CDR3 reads CASSVAGWVRDGYTF. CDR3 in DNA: TGTGCCAGCAGCGTAGCGGGGTGGGTGCGCGATGGCTACACCTTC.

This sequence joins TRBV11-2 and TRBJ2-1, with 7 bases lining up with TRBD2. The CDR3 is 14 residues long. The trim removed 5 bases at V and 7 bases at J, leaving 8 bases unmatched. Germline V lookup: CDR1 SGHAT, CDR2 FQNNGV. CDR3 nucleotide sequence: TGTGCCAGCAGCCTTAGACTAGCCCCGAATGAGCAGTTCTTC. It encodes CASSLRLAPNEQFF.

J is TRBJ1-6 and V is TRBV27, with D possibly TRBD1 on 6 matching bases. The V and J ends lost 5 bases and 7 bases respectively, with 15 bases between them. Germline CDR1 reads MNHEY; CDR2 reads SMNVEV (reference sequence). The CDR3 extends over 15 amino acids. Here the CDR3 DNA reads TGTGCCAGCAGTGGGGGGGCAGGAACCAATTCACCCCTCCACTTT. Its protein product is CASSGGAGTNSPLHF.

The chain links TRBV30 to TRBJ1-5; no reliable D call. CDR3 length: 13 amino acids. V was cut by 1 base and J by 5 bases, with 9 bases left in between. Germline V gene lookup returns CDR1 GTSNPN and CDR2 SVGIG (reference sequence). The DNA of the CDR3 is TGTGCCTGGAGTGGAGGGTACCATCAGCCCCAGCATTTT. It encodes CAWSGGYHQPQHF.

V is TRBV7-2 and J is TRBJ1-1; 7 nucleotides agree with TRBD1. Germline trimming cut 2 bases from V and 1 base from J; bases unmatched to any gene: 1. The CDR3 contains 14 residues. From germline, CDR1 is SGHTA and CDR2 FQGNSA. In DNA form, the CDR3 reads TGTGCCAGCAGCTTAAGGACAGGGAACACTGAAGCTTTCTTT. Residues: CASSLRTGNTEAFF.

CDR3 DNA: TGTGCCAGCAGCTTGGAAGGACAGATTCAGCCCCAGCATTTT. Amino acids: CASSLEGQIQPQHF. V usage is TRBV5-8 and J usage is TRBJ1-5; the D gene is possibly TRBD1 (6 bases). Germline assignment: CDR1 SGHTS and CDR2 YDEGEE. CDR3 length: 14 amino acids. V was shortened by 0 bases and J by 6 bases, with 10 bases between the two germline ends.

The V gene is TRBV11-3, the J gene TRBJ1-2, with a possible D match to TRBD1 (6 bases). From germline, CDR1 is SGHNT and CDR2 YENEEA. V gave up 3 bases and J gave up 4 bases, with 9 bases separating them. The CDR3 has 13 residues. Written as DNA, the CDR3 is TGTGCCAGCAGCTTCCAAGGGGGCTATGGCTACACCTTC. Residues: CASSFQGGYGYTF.

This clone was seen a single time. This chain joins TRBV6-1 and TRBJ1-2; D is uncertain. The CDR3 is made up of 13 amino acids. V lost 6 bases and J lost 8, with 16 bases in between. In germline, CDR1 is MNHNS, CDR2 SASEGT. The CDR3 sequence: CASRVNGGNGYTF. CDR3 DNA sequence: TGTGCCAGCAGGGTGAACGGCGGGAACGGCTACACCTTC.

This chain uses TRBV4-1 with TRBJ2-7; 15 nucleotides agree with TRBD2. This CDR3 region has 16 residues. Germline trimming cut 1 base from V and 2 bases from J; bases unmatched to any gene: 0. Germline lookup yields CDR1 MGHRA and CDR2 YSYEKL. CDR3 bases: TGCGCCAGCAGCCAAGGGACTAGCGGGGGGGCCTACGAGCAGTACTTC. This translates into CASSQGTSGGAYEQYF.

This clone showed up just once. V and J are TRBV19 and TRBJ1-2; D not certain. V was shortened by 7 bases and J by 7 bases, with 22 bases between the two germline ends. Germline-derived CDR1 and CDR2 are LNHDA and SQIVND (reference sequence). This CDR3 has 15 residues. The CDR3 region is CASTTITPIPSGYTF. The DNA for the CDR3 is TGTGCCAGTACCACTATAACCCCCATCCCAAGTGGCTACACCTTC. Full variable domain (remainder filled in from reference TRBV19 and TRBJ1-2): DGGITQSPKYLFRKEGQNVTLSCEQNLNHDAMYWYRQDPGQGLRLIYYSQIVNDFQKGDIAEGYSVSREKKESFPLTVTSAQKNPTAFYLCASTTITPIPSGYTFGSGTRLTVV.

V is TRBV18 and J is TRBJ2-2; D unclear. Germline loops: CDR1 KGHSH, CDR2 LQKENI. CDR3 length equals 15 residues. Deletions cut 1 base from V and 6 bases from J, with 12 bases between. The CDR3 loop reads CASSPQRVGSGELFF. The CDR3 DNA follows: TGTGCCAGCTCACCACAACGGGTCGGCTCCGGGGAGCTGTTTTTT.

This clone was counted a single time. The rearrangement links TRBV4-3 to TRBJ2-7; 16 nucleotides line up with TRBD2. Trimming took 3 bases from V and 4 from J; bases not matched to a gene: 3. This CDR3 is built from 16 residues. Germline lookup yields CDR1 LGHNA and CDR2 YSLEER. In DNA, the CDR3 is TGCGCCAGCAGCCAGGGACTAGCGGGGGGGGCATACGAGCAGTACTTC. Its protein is CASSQGLAGGAYEQYF.

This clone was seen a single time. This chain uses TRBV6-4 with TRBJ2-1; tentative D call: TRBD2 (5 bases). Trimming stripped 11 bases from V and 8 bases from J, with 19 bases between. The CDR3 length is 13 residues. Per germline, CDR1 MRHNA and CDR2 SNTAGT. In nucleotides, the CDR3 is TGTGCCGGAGTAACCGGGAATGGGGATGAGCAGTTCTTC. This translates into CAGVTGNGDEQFF.

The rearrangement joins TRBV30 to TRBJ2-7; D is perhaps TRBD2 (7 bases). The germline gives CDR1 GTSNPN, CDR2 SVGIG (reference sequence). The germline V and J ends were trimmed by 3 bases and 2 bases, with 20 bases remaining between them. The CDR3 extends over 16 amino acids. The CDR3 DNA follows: TGTGCCTGGAGGGGGGGAGGGGGTCCTTCGGCCTACGAGCAGTACTTC. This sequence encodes CAWRGGGGPSAYEQYF. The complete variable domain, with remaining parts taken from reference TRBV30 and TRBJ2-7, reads SQTIHQWPATLVQPVGSPLSLECTVEGTSNPNLYWYRQAAGRGLQLLFYSVGIGQISSEVPQNLSASRPQDRQFILSSKKLLLSDSGFYLCAWRGGGGPSAYEQYFGPGTRLTVT.

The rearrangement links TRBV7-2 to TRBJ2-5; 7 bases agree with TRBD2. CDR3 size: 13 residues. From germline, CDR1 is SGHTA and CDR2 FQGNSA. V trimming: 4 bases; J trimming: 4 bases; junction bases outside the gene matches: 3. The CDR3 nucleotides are TGTGCCAGCAGCTGGGGGGGGGTAGAGACCCAGTACTTC. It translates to CASSWGGVETQYF.

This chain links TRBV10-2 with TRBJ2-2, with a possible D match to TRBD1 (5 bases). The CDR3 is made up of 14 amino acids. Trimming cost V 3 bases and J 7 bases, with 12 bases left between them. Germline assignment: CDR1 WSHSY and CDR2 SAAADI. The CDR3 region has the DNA TGCGCCAGCAGTGATTCTGGGGCAAACGGGGAGCTGTTTTTT. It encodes CASSDSGANGELFF.

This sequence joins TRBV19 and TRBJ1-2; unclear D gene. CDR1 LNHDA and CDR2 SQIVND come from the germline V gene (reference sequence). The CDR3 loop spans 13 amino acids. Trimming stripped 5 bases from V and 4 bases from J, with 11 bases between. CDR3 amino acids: CASSPRQVYGYTF. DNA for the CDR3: TGTGCCAGTAGTCCCCGACAAGTCTATGGCTACACCTTC.

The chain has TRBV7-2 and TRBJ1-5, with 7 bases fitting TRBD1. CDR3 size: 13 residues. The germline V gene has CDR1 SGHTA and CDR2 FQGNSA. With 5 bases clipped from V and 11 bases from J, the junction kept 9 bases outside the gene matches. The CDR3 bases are TGTGCCAGCAGCAACCAGGGACAGTTGGCCCAGCATTTT. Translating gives CASSNQGQLAQHF.

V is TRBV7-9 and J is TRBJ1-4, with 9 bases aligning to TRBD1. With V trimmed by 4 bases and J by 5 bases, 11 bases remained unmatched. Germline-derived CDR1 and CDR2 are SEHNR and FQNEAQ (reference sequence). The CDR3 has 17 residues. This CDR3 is CASSSGQGRVINEKLFF. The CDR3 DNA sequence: TGTGCCAGCAGCTCCGGACAGGGGAGGGTTATAAATGAAAAACTGTTTTTT.

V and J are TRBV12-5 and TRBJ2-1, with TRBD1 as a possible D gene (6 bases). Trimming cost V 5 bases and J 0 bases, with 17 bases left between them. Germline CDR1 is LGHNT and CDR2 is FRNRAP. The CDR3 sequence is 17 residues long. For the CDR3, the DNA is TGTGCTAGTGGTCACAACAGGGACGGGTTCTCCTACAATGAGCAGTTCTTC. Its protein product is CASGHNRDGFSYNEQFF.

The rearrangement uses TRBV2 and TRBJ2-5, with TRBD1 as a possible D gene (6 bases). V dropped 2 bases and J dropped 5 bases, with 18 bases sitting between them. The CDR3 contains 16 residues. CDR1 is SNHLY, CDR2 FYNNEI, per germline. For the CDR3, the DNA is TGTGCCAGCAGTGAATATCAGGGGACGGCGGAGGAGACCCAGTACTTC. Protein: CASSEYQGTAEETQYF.

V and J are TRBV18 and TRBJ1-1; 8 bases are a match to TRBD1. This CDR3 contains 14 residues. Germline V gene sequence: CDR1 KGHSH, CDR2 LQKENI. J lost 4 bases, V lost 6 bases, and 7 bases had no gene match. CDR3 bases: TGTGCCAGCTCTTTCGACAGGGGTGTCACTGAAGCTTTCTTT. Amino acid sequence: CASSFDRGVTEAFF.